This T cell receptor (beta chain) emerged from a study of metastatic and nonmetastatic thyroid tumors. Findings and limits, study-wide: According to reports, the diversity of TCR beta was significantly higher in malignant thyroid tumors than in benign nodules, and this held in both blood and tumor samples.

TCRdb used MiXCR to call clones anew from the PCR reads. In the table there are roughly 34,000 clones, about 15% of which are singletons. This CDR3 comprises 11 residues. Germline assignment: CDR1 DFQATT and CDR2 SNEGSKA (reference sequence). Deletions cut 6 bases from V and 3 bases from J, with 6 bases between. This clone was counted at least ten times. Its antigen is not known. Thyroid surgery had not been preceded by any treatment in any patient. What was sequenced was blood. This sequence joins TRBV20-1 and TRBJ2-1, with D perhaps TRBD2 (5 bases). This TCR was recovered from a male donor with papillary thyroid cancer or a benign thyroid nodule (not recorded which). Some clones in this sample may be carry-over from other donors' samples. The CDR3 bases are TGCAGTGCCACTAGCTACAATGAGCAGTTCTTC. Its translation: CSATSYNEQFF.